This T cell receptor (beta chain) was found in a study of blood T cell repertoires in COVID-19. Overall study context: Material from acute and convalescent COVID-19 was sourced from the United States, Italy and Spain. The analysed material was cDNA or gDNA that came from T cells, B-cell-depleted T cells, or PBMCs.

As originally analysed: Estimation of nucleated cell counts was performed using reference gene primer amplification. Sequenced by immunoSEQ multiplex PCR; TCRdb stores in-frame clones only, minus some. V, J and clone size are taken as reported in that table, and D and trimming were inferred from the DNA itself. Here the sample spans approximately 50,000 clones, more than 90% being singletons. Trimming took 5 bases from V and 5 from J; bases not matched to a gene: 5. The germline V gene has CDR1 SGHTA and CDR2 FQGNSA. The CDR3 extends over 13 amino acids. The clonotype comes from a human donor in a cohort sampled during active COVID-19. The chain combines TRBV7-2 with TRBJ2-7, with 8 bases that match TRBD1. The sample was peripheral blood. DNA for the CDR3: TGTGCCAGCAGCCCGGACAGGGTCCACGAGCAGTACTTC. Encoded protein: CASSPDRVHEQYF. Together with reference TRBV7-2 and TRBJ2-7, the CDR3 gives the full variable domain: GAGVSQSPSNKVTEKGKDVELRCDPISGHTALYWYRQSLGQGLEFLIYFQGNSAPDKSGLPSDRFSAERTGGSVSTLTIQRTQQEDSAVYLCASSPDRVHEQYFGPGTRLTVT.